Shown below are 29 T cell receptor beta chains from a single sample sequenced in a study of vaccination effects on CD4 cells after COVID-19. Pools of viral peptides were used by the ViraFEST assay to expand antigen-specific CD4+ T cells ahead of sequencing. Scientists isolated CD4+ T cells after a roughly 10-day culture period ended. Nobody among the vaccine recipients had prior SARS-CoV-2 infection (nucleocapsid antibodies were negative). The protocol was immunoSEQ multiplex PCR, while the TCRdb copy is restricted to in-frame clones and leaves out a portion. This table holds about 52,000 clones, roughly three quarters found once. These TCRs' antigens remain unknown. Sequencing used CD4+ T cells from PBMCs cultured with HCoV-OC43 spike peptides, obtained before COVID-19 vaccination. The sample's subset: HCoV-OC43 spike overlapping peptide pool stimulation. Receptor source: a human donor who received a COVID-19 vaccine.

The J gene is TRBJ2-7, the V gene TRBV11-2, with D tentatively TRBD2 (6 bases). Germline V CDR1 and CDR2: SGHAT, FQNNGV. CDR3 length equals 15 residues. The V gene lost 2 bases and the J gene lost 5 bases, with 16 bases spanning the gap. This chain's CDR3 is CASSLIKGRFHEQYV. As DNA, the CDR3 is TGTGCCAGCAGCTTAATAAAGGGGAGGTTCCACGAGCAGTACGTC.

This chain uses TRBV6-6 with TRBJ2-5; 13 nucleotides agree with TRBD2. Germline V gene sequence: CDR1 MNHNY, CDR2 SVGAGI (reference sequence). This CDR3 spans 14 amino acids. V lost 6 bases, J lost 5 bases, and 3 bases stayed unmatched. The DNA of the CDR3 is TGTGCCAGCAGAGGACTAGCGGGGGTGGAGACCCAGTACTTC. Its translation: CASRGLAGVETQYF.

CDR3 in amino acids: CAWSVPGTVYGYTF. In DNA form, the CDR3 reads TGTGCCTGGAGTGTACCAGGGACCGTCTATGGCTACACCTTC. This chain links TRBV30 with TRBJ1-2; D may be TRBD1 (5 bases). V lost 0 bases to trimming and J lost 4 bases, with 12 bases between them. The germline CDR1 and CDR2 sequences are GTSNPN and SVGIG (reference sequence). CDR3 length equals 14 residues.

The rearrangement joins TRBV29-1 to TRBJ2-3, with D tentatively TRBD1 or TRBD2 (5 bases each). V shed 4 bases and J shed 6 bases, with 11 bases lying between them. There are 12 residues in the CDR3. Germline CDR1 SQVTM, CDR2 ANQGSEA. The CDR3 loop reads CSVVWDADTQYF. CDR3 DNA sequence: TGCAGCGTTGTGTGGGACGCGGATACGCAGTATTTT.

This clone has a single count. V and J are TRBV3-1 (or the pseudogene TRBV3-2) and TRBJ1-2; D might be TRBD1 (6 bases). Looked up from germline, CDR1 is LGHDT and CDR2 is YNNKEL (reference sequence). The CDR3 extends over 14 amino acids. V was cut by 4 bases and J by 5 bases, with 14 bases left in between. As DNA, the CDR3 is TGTGCCAGCAGCCCATCAGGGGCCCTGTATGGCTACACCTTC. It translates to CASSPSGALYGYTF.

The chain combines TRBV3-1 (or the pseudogene TRBV3-2) with TRBJ1-1; 8 positions agree with TRBD1. V was clipped by 4 bases and J by 1 base; unmatched bases: 8. CDR1 LGHDT and CDR2 YNNKEL come from the germline V gene (reference sequence). The CDR3 spans 16 residues. Here the CDR3 reads CASSPGTGDQNTEAFF. The DNA of the CDR3 is TGTGCCAGCAGCCCCGGGACAGGAGATCAGAACACTGAAGCTTTCTTT.

This clone was counted only a few times. The chain carries TRBV13 and TRBJ2-2; a possible D gene is TRBD2 (6 bases). The CDR3 has 15 residues. V lost 4 bases, J lost 1 base, and 10 bases lay in between. CDR1 and CDR2 from the germline V gene are PRHDT and FYEKMQ (reference sequence). CDR3 sequence (DNA): TGTGCCAGCAGCTACCGGGACTTGAACACCGGGGAGCTGTTTTTT. Translated: CASSYRDLNTGELFF.

This clone showed up just a few times. V and J are TRBV28 and TRBJ2-3, with unresolved D. The CDR3 loop spans 13 amino acids. The V gene lost 2 bases and the J gene lost 0 bases, with 3 bases spanning the gap. Germline-derived CDR1 and CDR2 are MDHEN and SYDVKM. The CDR3 protein is CASSLRSTDTQYF. Here the CDR3 DNA reads TGTGCCAGCAGTTTACGTAGCACAGATACGCAGTATTTT.

In nucleotides, the CDR3 is TGTGCCAGCAGTGCGCGGGGGGTGTACAATGAGCAGTTCTTC. It specifies CASSARGVYNEQFF. The chain has TRBV2 and TRBJ2-1, with 8 bases lining up with TRBD2. The germline V gene encodes CDR1 SNHLY and CDR2 FYNNEI. Losses at the gene ends were 4 bases for V and 4 bases for J; bases not matched to a gene: 3. The CDR3 has 14 residues.

V usage is TRBV30 and J usage is TRBJ2-1, with TRBD2 identical over 9 bases. The CDR3 extends over 16 amino acids. Unmatched junction bases numbered 10, after V lost 1 base and J lost 6 bases. Germline lookup yields CDR1 GTSNPN and CDR2 SVGIG (reference sequence). The CDR3 DNA sequence: TGTGCCTGGAGTGCCTTCAGCGGGGGGATTCTCAATGAGCAGTTCTTC. Its protein is CAWSAFSGGILNEQFF.

J is TRBJ1-2 and V is TRBV15, with D hard to call. The length of the CDR3 is 11 residues. Germline V lookup: CDR1 LNHNV, CDR2 YYDKDF (reference sequence). V dropped 8 bases and J dropped 5 bases, with 9 bases sitting between them. The CDR3 loop reads CATYHPYGYTF. The CDR3 nucleotides read TGTGCCACCTATCACCCTTATGGCTACACCTTC.

The J gene is TRBJ2-1, the V gene TRBV2; D is perhaps TRBD1 (5 bases). The CDR3 is made up of 13 amino acids. Deletions cut 3 bases from V and 4 bases from J, with 7 bases between. The germline CDR1 and CDR2 sequences are SNHLY and FYNNEI. CDR3 sequence reads: CASSDPGYNEQFF. The CDR3 bases are TGTGCCAGCAGTGACCCAGGGTACAATGAGCAGTTCTTC.

The chain couples TRBV5-1 to TRBJ1-6, with 7 bases lining up with TRBD1. The V segment lost 4 bases and the J segment 8 bases; nucleotides outside the gene matches: 9. Germline values: CDR1 SGHRS, CDR2 YFSETQ. This CDR3 comprises 15 residues. The DNA for the CDR3 is TGCGCCAGCAGCCCTCTCGGGACAGTGGATTCACCCCTCCACTTT. Protein: CASSPLGTVDSPLHF.

Worth noting for this clone: This CDR3 is also generated by other DNA sequences in the sample. The chain couples TRBV3-1 (or the pseudogene TRBV3-2) to TRBJ1-2, with 9 bases matching TRBD1. This CDR3 comprises 13 residues. Trimming removed 3 bases from V and 5 bases from J; junction bases left unmatched: 1. Germline lookup yields CDR1 LGHDT and CDR2 YNNKEL (reference sequence). The CDR3 sequence: CASSQGQGYGYTF. For the CDR3, the DNA is TGTGCCAGCAGCCAGGGACAGGGATATGGCTACACCTTC.

V usage is TRBV28 and J usage is TRBJ1-4; 8 bases align to TRBD1. The junction had 10 bases not matched to a gene; V was cut back by 5 bases and J by 5 bases. CDR1 and CDR2 (germline): MDHEN, SYDVKM. There are 16 residues in the CDR3. CDR3 amino acids: CASSTPGGRKNEKLFF. For the CDR3, the DNA is TGTGCCAGCAGTACACCAGGGGGCCGTAAGAATGAAAAACTGTTTTTT.

The chain employs TRBV11-3 and TRBJ2-1; D gene ambiguous. Germline V gene data show CDR1 as SGHNT and CDR2 as YENEEA. V was shortened by 3 bases and J by 6 bases, with 12 bases between the two germline ends. The CDR3 extends over 14 amino acids. The CDR3 is CASSFTALGNEQFF. As DNA, the CDR3 is TGTGCCAGCAGCTTTACAGCCTTAGGCAATGAGCAGTTCTTC.

The chain joins TRBV7-2 to TRBJ2-3; D uncertain. Trimming removed 2 bases at V and 1 base at J, with 4 bases between. This CDR3 has 13 residues. Germline assignment: CDR1 SGHTA and CDR2 FQGNSA. For the CDR3, the DNA is TGTGCCAGCAGCTTACAGGGCACAGATACGCAGTATTTT. Translating gives CASSLQGTDTQYF.

This chain joins TRBV6-2 or TRBV6-3 and TRBJ1-1; D unresolved. The CDR3 has 14 amino acids. Germline assignment: CDR1 MNHEY and CDR2 SVGEGT. With 0 bases removed from V and 11 bases from J, the gap between germline ends came to 16 bases. CDR3 region: CASSYSIIRTSAFF. The CDR3 DNA follows: TGTGCCAGCAGTTACTCGATTATCCGGACGAGCGCTTTCTTT.

The V call is TRBV5-1, the J call TRBJ2-2; 10 nucleotides match TRBD2. Germline V gene sequence: CDR1 SGHRS, CDR2 YFSETQ. The V segment lost 5 bases and the J segment 0 bases; nucleotides outside the gene matches: 7. The CDR3 loop spans 17 amino acids. CDR3: CASSELAGNANTGELFF. The CDR3 DNA follows: TGCGCCAGCAGTGAACTAGCGGGGAACGCGAACACCGGGGAGCTGTTTTTT.

V usage is TRBV5-5 and J usage is TRBJ2-1, with 8 bases matching TRBD2. Germline values: CDR1 SGHKS, CDR2 YYEKEE (reference sequence). The CDR3 is made up of 16 amino acids. The V segment lost 3 bases and the J segment 0 bases; nucleotides outside the gene matches: 5. The CDR3: CASSSERGSSYNEQFF. CDR3 DNA: TGTGCCAGCAGCTCCGAGCGGGGGAGCTCCTACAATGAGCAGTTCTTC.

This chain joins TRBV7-2 and TRBJ1-6; 11 bases agree with TRBD1. The V gene's germline CDR1 is SGHTA and CDR2 FQGNSA. V shed 5 bases and J 6 bases; nucleotides not matched to a gene: 12. The CDR3 covers 18 residues. The CDR3 region is CASSVGWGQGVSNSPLHF. The CDR3 nucleotides read TGTGCCAGCAGCGTTGGGTGGGGACAGGGGGTCTCTAATTCACCCCTCCACTTT.

V is TRBV24-1 and J is TRBJ2-3; tentative D call: TRBD2 (5 bases). The ends were cut back, 3 bases at V and 3 bases at J, with 15 bases in the middle. This CDR3 is built from 16 residues. In germline, CDR1 is KGHDR, CDR2 SFDVKD. The CDR3 region is CATSDIKGKRTDTQYF. In nucleotides, the CDR3 is TGTGCCACCAGTGATATCAAGGGCAAGCGGACAGATACGCAGTATTTT.

The chain carries TRBV6-1 and TRBJ1-5; 8 bases are a match to TRBD1. The CDR3 runs to 15 residues. Trimming at V came to 2 bases and at J to 9 bases, leaving 9 bases not matched to a gene. Per the germline V gene, CDR1 is MNHNS and CDR2 is SASEGT. The CDR3 spells CASSELGRGLGPQHF. Written as DNA, the CDR3 is TGTGCCAGCAGTGAACTGGGCAGGGGGCTAGGGCCCCAGCATTTT.

This chain joins TRBV19 and TRBJ1-1; 8 bases fit TRBD1. V shed 0 bases, J shed 1 base, and the junction held 10 bases outside the gene matches. This CDR3 contains 18 residues. The germline CDR1 and CDR2 sequences are LNHDA and SQIVND (reference sequence). CDR3 loop: CASSIEGDRGRGNTEAFF. The CDR3 DNA sequence: TGTGCCAGTAGTATAGAAGGAGACAGGGGAAGAGGGAACACTGAAGCTTTCTTT.

This clone occurred once. The chain has TRBV27 and TRBJ2-7, with D tentatively TRBD1 (6 bases). Looked up from germline, CDR1 is MNHEY and CDR2 is SMNVEV (reference sequence). CDR3 length equals 14 residues. V was clipped by 3 bases and J by 4 bases, with 13 bases between them. Written as DNA, the CDR3 is TGTGCCAGCAGTTTTAAAGGGGGTCATTACGAGCAGTACGTC. Translation: CASSFKGGHYEQYV.

The genes are TRBV6-2 or TRBV6-3 and TRBJ1-1; 8 bases map to TRBD1. The CDR3 is made up of 13 amino acids. V lost 2 bases, J lost 4 bases, and 0 bases stayed unmatched. Germline CDR1 and CDR2: MNHEY and SVGEGT. CDR3 region: CASSYGTGTEAFF. The CDR3 nucleotides read TGTGCCAGCAGTTACGGGACAGGCACTGAAGCTTTCTTT.

The chain carries TRBV27 and TRBJ1-6; 7 nucleotides match TRBD1. V lost 5 bases, J lost 9 bases, and 7 bases stayed unmatched. CDR1 and CDR2 from the germline V gene are MNHEY and SMNVEV (reference sequence). The CDR3 totals 14 residues. As DNA, the CDR3 is TGTGCCAGCAGTCAGGGGGGGGCCGTTTCACCCCTCCACTTT. Its protein product is CASSQGGAVSPLHF.

The rearrangement links TRBV7-9 to TRBJ1-1; D is perhaps TRBD1 (6 bases). CDR1 SEHNR and CDR2 FQNEAQ come from the germline V gene (reference sequence). The CDR3 runs 13 residues. Trimming shortened V by 2 bases and J by 6 bases, and 10 bases separated the two germline ends. This chain's CDR3 is CASSLRRQAEAFF. CDR3 DNA: TGTGCCAGCAGCTTACGCAGACAGGCTGAAGCTTTCTTT.

This clone occurred a few times. DNA for the CDR3: TGTGCCAGCTCTCAATACGACAGGGCTTCGAACACCGGGGAGCTGTTTTTT. Protein sequence: CASSQYDRASNTGELFF. The rearrangement joins TRBV18 to TRBJ2-2, with TRBD1 matching over 7 bases. Germline CDR1 reads KGHSH; CDR2 reads LQKENI. This CDR3 has 17 residues. V shed 6 bases, J shed 0 bases, and the junction held 10 bases outside the gene matches.